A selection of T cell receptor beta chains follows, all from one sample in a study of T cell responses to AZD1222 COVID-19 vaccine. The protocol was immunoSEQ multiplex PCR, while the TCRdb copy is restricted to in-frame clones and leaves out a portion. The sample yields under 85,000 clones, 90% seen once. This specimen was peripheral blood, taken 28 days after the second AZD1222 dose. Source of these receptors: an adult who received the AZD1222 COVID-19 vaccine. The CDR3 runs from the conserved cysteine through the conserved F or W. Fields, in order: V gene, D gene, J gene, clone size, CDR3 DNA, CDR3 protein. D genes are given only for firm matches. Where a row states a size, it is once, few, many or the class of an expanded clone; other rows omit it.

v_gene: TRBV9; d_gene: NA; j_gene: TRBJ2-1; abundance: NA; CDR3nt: TGTGCCAGCAGCGTTAACCGGGGGGCGAGAAATGAGCAGTTCTTC; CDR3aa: CASSVNRGARNEQFF
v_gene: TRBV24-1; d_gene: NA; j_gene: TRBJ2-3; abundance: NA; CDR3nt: TGTGCCACCAGTGATTTGGGACTCACAGATACGCAGTATTTT; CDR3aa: CATSDLGLTDTQYF
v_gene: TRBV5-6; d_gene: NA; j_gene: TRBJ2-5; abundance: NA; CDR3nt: TGTGCCAGCAGCTTGGTAGCCCAGCGGGACCAAGAGACCCAGTACTTC; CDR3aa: CASSLVAQRDQETQYF
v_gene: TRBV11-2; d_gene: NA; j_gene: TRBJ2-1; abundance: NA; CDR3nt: TGTGCCAGCACCGCAGTGGGGTTAGGTGAGCAGTTCTTC; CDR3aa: CASTAVGLGEQFF
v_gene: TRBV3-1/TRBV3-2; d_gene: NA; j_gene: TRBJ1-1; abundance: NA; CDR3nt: TGTGCCAGCAGCCGGACAGATGAAGCTTTCTTT; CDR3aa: CASSRTDEAFF
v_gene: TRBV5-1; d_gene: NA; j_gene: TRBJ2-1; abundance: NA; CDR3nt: TGCGCCAGCAGCTTGGGGACCCAGCACAATGAGCAGTTCTTC; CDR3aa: CASSLGTQHNEQFF
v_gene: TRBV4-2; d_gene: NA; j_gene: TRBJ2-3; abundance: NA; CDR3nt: TGTGCCAGCAGCGACCGGATAGATACGCAGTATTTT; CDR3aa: CASSDRIDTQYF
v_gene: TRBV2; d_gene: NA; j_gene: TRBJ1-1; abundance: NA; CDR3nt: TGTGCCAGCAGCCGGGACCTCAGGTACACTGAAGCTTTCTTT; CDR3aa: CASSRDLRYTEAFF
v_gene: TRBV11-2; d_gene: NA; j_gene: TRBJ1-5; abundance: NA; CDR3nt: TGTGCCAGCAGCTTAGATTTTGGGAATCAGCCCCAGCATTTT; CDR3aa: CASSLDFGNQPQHF
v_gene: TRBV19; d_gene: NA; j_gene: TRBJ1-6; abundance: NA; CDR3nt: TGTGCCAGTAGTATTCGAAACAGGAATTCACCCCTCCACTTT; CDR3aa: CASSIRNRNSPLHF
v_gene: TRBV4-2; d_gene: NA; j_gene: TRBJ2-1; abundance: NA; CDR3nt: TGTGCCAGCAGCCATGTCAATGAGCAGTTCTTC; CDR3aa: CASSHVNEQFF
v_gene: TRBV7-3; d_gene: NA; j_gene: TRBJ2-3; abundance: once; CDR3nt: TGTGCCAGCAGCTTAGGGTTAGAAGATACGCAGTATTTT; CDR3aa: CASSLGLEDTQYF
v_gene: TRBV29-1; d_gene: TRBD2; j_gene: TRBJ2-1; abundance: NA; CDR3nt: TGCAGCGTGACTGGGGGGGGAGGGTACAATGAGCAGTTCTTC; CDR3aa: CSVTGGGGYNEQFF
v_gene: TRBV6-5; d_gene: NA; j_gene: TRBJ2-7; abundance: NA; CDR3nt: TGTGCCAGCAGTTACTCGCGGCGCCACGAGCAGTACTTC; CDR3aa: CASSYSRRHEQYF
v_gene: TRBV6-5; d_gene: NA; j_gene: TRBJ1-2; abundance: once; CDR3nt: TGTGCCAGCAGTTACGGGTTACAGGGAAACTATGGCTACACCTTC; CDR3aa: CASSYGLQGNYGYTF
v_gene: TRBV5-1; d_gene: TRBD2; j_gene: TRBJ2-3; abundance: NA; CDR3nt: TGCGCCAGCAGCCGGGGGGGCCCAGATACGCAGTATTTT; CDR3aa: CASSRGGPDTQYF
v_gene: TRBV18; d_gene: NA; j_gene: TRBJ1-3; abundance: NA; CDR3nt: TGTGCCAGCTCACCGGACTTTAGGGGTTCCTCTGGAAACACCATATATTTT; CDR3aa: CASSPDFRGSSGNTIYF
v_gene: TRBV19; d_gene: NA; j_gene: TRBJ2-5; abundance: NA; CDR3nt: TGTGCCAGTAGGGCAGGGGGGCTAGAGACCCAGTACTTC; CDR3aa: CASRAGGLETQYF
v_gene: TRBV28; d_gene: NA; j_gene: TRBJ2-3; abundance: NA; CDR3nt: TGTGCCAGCAGTTTCGGGTCGGGAATGGGCACAGATACGCAGTATTTT; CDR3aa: CASSFGSGMGTDTQYF
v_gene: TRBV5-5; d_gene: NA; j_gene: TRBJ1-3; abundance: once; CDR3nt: TGTGCCAGCAGCTTGGGAGGCTACTCTGGAAACACCATATATTTT; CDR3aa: CASSLGGYSGNTIYF
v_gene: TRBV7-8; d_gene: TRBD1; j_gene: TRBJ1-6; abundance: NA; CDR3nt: TGTGCCAGCAGCCCTAGGGGGGACAGCCTCTTCTATAATTCACCCCTCCACTTT; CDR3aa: CASSPRGDSLFYNSPLHF
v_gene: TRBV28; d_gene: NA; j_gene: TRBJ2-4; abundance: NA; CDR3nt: TGTGCCAGCAGTGGGAGGGGGATAGCCAAAAACATTCAGTACTTC; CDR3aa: CASSGRGIAKNIQYF
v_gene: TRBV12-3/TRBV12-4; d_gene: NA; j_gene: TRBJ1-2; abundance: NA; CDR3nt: TGTGCCAGCAGTGTCCGCCTACTCGGGGGCTACACCTTC; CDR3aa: CASSVRLLGGYTF
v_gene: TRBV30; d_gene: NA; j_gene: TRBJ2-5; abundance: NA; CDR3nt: TGTGCCTGGAGTGGCGGAGGCGAGACCCAGTACTTC; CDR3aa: CAWSGGGETQYF
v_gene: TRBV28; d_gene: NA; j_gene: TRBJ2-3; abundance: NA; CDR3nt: TGTGCCAGCAGTTATTCCGAGGCGCAGTATTTT; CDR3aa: CASSYSEAQYF